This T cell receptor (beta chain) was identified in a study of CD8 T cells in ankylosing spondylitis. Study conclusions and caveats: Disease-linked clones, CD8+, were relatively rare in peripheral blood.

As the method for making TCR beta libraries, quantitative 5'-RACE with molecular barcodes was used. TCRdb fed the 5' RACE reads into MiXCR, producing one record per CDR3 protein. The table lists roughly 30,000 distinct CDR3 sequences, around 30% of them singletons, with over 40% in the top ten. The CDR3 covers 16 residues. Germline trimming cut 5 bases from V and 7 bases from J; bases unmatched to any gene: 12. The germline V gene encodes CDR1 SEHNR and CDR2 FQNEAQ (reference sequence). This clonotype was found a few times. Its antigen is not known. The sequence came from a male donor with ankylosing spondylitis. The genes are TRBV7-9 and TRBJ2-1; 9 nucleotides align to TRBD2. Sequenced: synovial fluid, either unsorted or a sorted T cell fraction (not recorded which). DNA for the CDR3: TGTGCCAGCAGCCCGCAGGGAGCGGGAGGAGGGAATGAGCAGTTCTTC. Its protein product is CASSPQGAGGGNEQFF.